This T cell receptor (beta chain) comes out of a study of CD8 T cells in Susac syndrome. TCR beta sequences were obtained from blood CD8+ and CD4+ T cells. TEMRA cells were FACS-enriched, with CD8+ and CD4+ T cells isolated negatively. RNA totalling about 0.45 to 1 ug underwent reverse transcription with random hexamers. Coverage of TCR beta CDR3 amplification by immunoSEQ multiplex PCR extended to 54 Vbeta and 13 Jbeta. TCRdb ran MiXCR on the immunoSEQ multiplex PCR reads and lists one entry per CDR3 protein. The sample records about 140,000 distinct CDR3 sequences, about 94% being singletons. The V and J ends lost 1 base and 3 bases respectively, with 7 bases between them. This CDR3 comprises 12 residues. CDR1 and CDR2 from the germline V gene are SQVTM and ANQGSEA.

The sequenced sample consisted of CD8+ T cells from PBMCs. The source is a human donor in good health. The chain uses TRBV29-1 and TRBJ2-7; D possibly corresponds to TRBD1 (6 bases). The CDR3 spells CSVEGQDYEQYF. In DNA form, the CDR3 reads TGCAGCGTTGAAGGACAGGACTACGAGCAGTACTTC.